Each of the 25 T cell receptor beta chains below was sequenced from the same sample in a study of cytomegalovirus exposure and HLA in healthy donors. PCR involved 60 Vbeta and 13 Jbeta primers. Profiled with immunoSEQ multiplex PCR; TCRdb holds only in-frame clones, not every one. The table includes around 200,000 clones, approximately 88% detected once. The source material was PBMCs. These receptors were obtained from a woman aged 50 to 65 in good health and CMV-seropositive.

This clone occurred a few times. CDR3: CASSQAAGGGYEQYF. The CDR3 bases are TGCGCCAGCAGCCAAGCGGCGGGGGGGGGTTACGAGCAGTACTTC. The rearrangement joins TRBV4-3 to TRBJ2-7; 9 bases align to TRBD2. The germline V gene has CDR1 LGHNA and CDR2 YSLEER. V was pared by 1 base and J by 4 bases, with 5 bases of the junction left unmatched. The CDR3 length is 15 residues.

The chain combines TRBV6-1 with TRBJ2-5; tentative D call: TRBD1 (5 bases). Trimming stripped 10 bases from V and 5 bases from J, with 20 bases between. CDR3 length: 14 residues. The V gene's germline CDR1 is MNHNS and CDR2 SASEGT. CDR3 coding DNA: TGTGCCACATCATTCCCAGGGCTACCTGAGACCCAGTACTTC. Its translation: CATSFPGLPETQYF.

CDR3 sequence reads: CASSPSASRQETQYF. CDR3 in DNA: TGTGCCAGCAGCCCATCCGCTAGCCGACAAGAGACCCAGTACTTC. The chain uses TRBV6-1 and TRBJ2-5; a possible D gene is TRBD2 (5 bases). V was shortened by 6 bases and J by 2 bases, with 16 bases between the two germline ends. Germline CDR1 and CDR2: MNHNS and SASEGT. The CDR3 is made up of 15 amino acids.

This sequence joins TRBV5-4 and TRBJ2-1; 7 bases fit TRBD1. The CDR3 is made up of 15 amino acids. Trimming at V came to 0 bases and at J to 6 bases, leaving 6 bases not matched to a gene. In germline, CDR1 is SGHNT, CDR2 YYREEE (reference sequence). In DNA, the CDR3 is TGTGCCAGCAGCTTGGACAGGGGTGTATTCAATGAGCAGTTCTTC. This translates into CASSLDRGVFNEQFF.

This clone was seen more than once but under ten times. The chain joins TRBV6-1 to TRBJ2-3, with no clear D. The V gene's germline CDR1 is MNHNS and CDR2 SASEGT. Trimming cost V 1 base and J 1 base, with 9 bases left between them. CDR3 size: 15 residues. The CDR3 bases are TGTGCCAGCAGTGAAGGATTGGGCCGCACAGATACGCAGTATTTT. As protein: CASSEGLGRTDTQYF.

This chain joins TRBV6-1 and TRBJ1-2; possible D gene TRBD1, 5 bases. Deletions cut 6 bases from V and 3 bases from J, with 17 bases between. Germline V gene data show CDR1 as MNHNS and CDR2 as SASEGT. The CDR3 runs to 15 residues. This CDR3 reads CASRGGWGEDYGYTF. Here the CDR3 DNA reads TGTGCCAGCAGGGGGGGATGGGGGGAAGACTATGGCTACACCTTC.

The CDR3 is CASRRGSPLHF. The DNA for the CDR3 is TGTGCCAGCAGAAGAGGTTCACCCCTCCACTTT. This chain links TRBV6-6 with TRBJ1-6, with D unclear. The V gene lost 6 bases and the J gene lost 9 bases, with 6 bases spanning the gap. This CDR3 is 11 amino acids long. Looked up from germline, CDR1 is MNHNY and CDR2 is SVGAGI (reference sequence).

The chain uses TRBV13 and TRBJ1-6; D remains unclear. The CDR3 is made up of 15 amino acids. Deletions cut 5 bases from V and 7 bases from J, with 15 bases between. In germline, CDR1 is PRHDT, CDR2 FYEKMQ (reference sequence). The CDR3 DNA is TGTGCCAGCAGCCCTAGGGAGGCCCCAAATTCACCCCTCCACTTT. Translation: CASSPREAPNSPLHF.

This chain's CDR3 is CASGDPDRPHAFF. CDR3 nucleotide sequence: TGTGCTAGTGGGGACCCGGACAGGCCACATGCTTTCTTT. This chain links TRBV12-5 with TRBJ1-1, with 7 nucleotides matching TRBD1. V dropped 6 bases and J dropped 11; count of bases not matched to a gene: 12. Germline V lookup: CDR1 LGHNT, CDR2 FRNRAP. CDR3 length: 13 amino acids. Supplemented by reference TRBV12-5 and TRBJ1-1, the full variable domain reads DARVTQTPRHKVTEMGQEVTMRCQPILGHNTVFWYRQTMMQGLELLAYFRNRAPLDDSGMPKDRFSAEMPDATLATLKIQPSEPRDSAVYFCASGDPDRPHAFFGQGTRLTVV.

The chain carries TRBV7-2 and TRBJ2-1; D possibly corresponds to TRBD1 (6 bases). The CDR3 has 15 residues. Trimming stripped 5 bases from V and 0 bases from J, with 11 bases between. The germline V gene encodes CDR1 SGHTA and CDR2 FQGNSA. This CDR3 reads CASSLTGSSYNEQFF. CDR3 coding DNA: TGTGCCAGCAGCCTTACAGGGAGCTCCTACAATGAGCAGTTCTTC.

The J gene is TRBJ2-7, the V gene TRBV28; 8 bases line up with TRBD1. Germline V gene sequence: CDR1 MDHEN, CDR2 SYDVKM. This CDR3 contains 15 residues. V trimming: 6 bases; J trimming: 1 base; junction bases outside the gene matches: 8. The CDR3 protein is CASSSATGASYEQYF. The CDR3 DNA sequence: TGTGCCAGCAGCTCCGCGACAGGGGCTTCCTACGAGCAGTACTTC. The whole variable domain, remainder taken from reference TRBV28 and TRBJ2-7, is DVKVTQSSRYLVKRTGEKVFLECVQDMDHENMFWYRQDPGLGLRLIYFSYDVKMKEKGDIPEGYSVSREKKERFSLILESASTNQTSMYLCASSSATGASYEQYFGPGTRLTVT.

The J gene is TRBJ2-2, the V gene TRBV28; no clear D gene. The CDR3 runs 12 residues. Germline lookup yields CDR1 MDHEN and CDR2 SYDVKM. V was cut by 10 bases and J by 6 bases, with 12 bases left in between. The CDR3 loop reads CAIRGGSGELFF. The CDR3 DNA is TGTGCCATCCGAGGTGGGTCCGGGGAGCTGTTTTTT.

The chain couples TRBV7-3 to TRBJ2-1, with 7 bases matching TRBD1. The CDR3 loop spans 16 amino acids. Germline CDR1 SGHTA, CDR2 FQGTGA. The V and J ends lost 2 bases and 6 bases, in that order; junction bases with no gene match: 10. The CDR3 region is CASSLDRVSISNEQFF. Written as DNA, the CDR3 is TGTGCCAGCAGCTTAGACAGGGTGTCAATAAGCAATGAGCAGTTCTTC.

In its sample, this clone was seen a few times. The V call is TRBV7-9, the J call TRBJ2-6; D uncertain. The CDR3 totals 13 residues. Germline CDR1 SEHNR, CDR2 FQNEAQ (reference sequence). DNA for the CDR3: TGTGGTAGTGTGTCCTCTGGGGCCAACGTCCTGACTTTC. It yields the protein CGSVSSGANVLTF.

The rearrangement uses TRBV27 and TRBJ2-3; unclear D gene. Between the trimmed V and J ends, which lost 5 bases and 3 bases, there was a span of 12 bases. This CDR3 contains 14 residues. CDR1 and CDR2 from the germline V gene are MNHEY and SMNVEV (reference sequence). Here the CDR3 reads CASSPNLDTDTQYF. The CDR3 region has the DNA TGTGCCAGCAGTCCCAACCTAGATACAGATACGCAGTATTTT.

The rearrangement joins TRBV7-9 to TRBJ2-7; TRBD1 might be the D (5 bases). The CDR3 consists of 14 residues. Germline lookup yields CDR1 SEHNR and CDR2 FQNEAQ (reference sequence). Trimming took off 2 bases at V and 1 base at J, with 9 bases between the two ends. The CDR3 nucleotides read TGTGCCAGCAGCTTACCGACAGCTTCCTACGAGCAGTACTTC. Protein: CASSLPTASYEQYF.

The chain recombines TRBV7-8 with TRBJ2-2; tentative D call: TRBD1 (6 bases). V was trimmed by 1 base and J by 0 bases, leaving 9 bases between them. Germline V CDR1 and CDR2: SGHVS, FQNEAQ. CDR3 length: 16 amino acids. CDR3 bases: TGTGCCAGCAGCTTAGTAGGGGGTACGAACACCGGGGAGCTGTTTTTT. Translating it yields CASSLVGGTNTGELFF.

Here the CDR3 reads CASSEAPYEQYF. Written as DNA, the CDR3 is TGTGCCAGCAGTGAAGCACCCTACGAGCAGTACTTC. This sequence joins TRBV2 and TRBJ2-5; D is undetermined. The last part of the DNA fits TRBJ2-7 better; the J call may be wrong. This CDR3 comprises 12 residues. CDR1 is SNHLY and CDR2 is FYNNEI in the germline V gene.

CDR3 protein: CASSFQRGPYEQYF. The CDR3 nucleotides are TGTGCCAGCAGTTTCCAGCGGGGCCCCTACGAGCAGTACTTC. This sequence joins TRBV28 and TRBJ2-7, with 7 positions matching TRBD2. Per germline, CDR1 MDHEN and CDR2 SYDVKM. The CDR3 extends over 14 amino acids. With V trimmed by 3 bases and J by 2 bases, 4 bases remained unmatched.

V is TRBV11-1 and J is TRBJ2-7; D not resolved. Trimming removed 4 bases from V and 2 bases from J, with 3 bases in between. The CDR3 is 11 amino acids. Germline V gives CDR1 SGHAT, CDR2 FQDESV (reference sequence). CDR3 in amino acids: CASSSAYEQYF. CDR3 DNA: TGTGCCAGCAGCTCGGCCTACGAGCAGTACTTC.

The chain couples TRBV11-3 to TRBJ2-7; D might be TRBD2 (5 bases). This CDR3 region has 15 residues. Trimming shortened V by 5 bases and J by 2 bases, and 16 bases separated the two germline ends. The germline V gene has CDR1 SGHNT and CDR2 YENEEA. The CDR3 DNA follows: TGTGCCAGCAGCCCACTAGGTTTTAAAGCCTACGAGCAGTACTTC. Translation: CASSPLGFKAYEQYF.

The J gene is TRBJ1-6, the V gene TRBV27, with D hard to call. CDR1 is MNHEY, CDR2 SMNVEV, per germline (reference sequence). Trimming stripped 6 bases from V and 3 bases from J, with 12 bases between. CDR3 length: 15 amino acids. The CDR3 coding sequence is TGTGCCAGCAGCTACGAAAGAGGCTATAATTCACCCCTCCACTTT. Translating it yields CASSYERGYNSPLHF.

The J gene is TRBJ1-6, the V gene TRBV6-6; the match to TRBD1 covers 11 bases. Losses at the gene ends were 6 bases for V and 10 bases for J; bases not matched to a gene: 8. Germline assignment: CDR1 MNHNY and CDR2 SVGAGI (reference sequence). CDR3 length: 15 amino acids. In DNA, the CDR3 is TGTGCCAGCAGCCCCGGACAGGGGGCTAAATCACCCCTCCACTTT. This encodes CASSPGQGAKSPLHF.

DNA for the CDR3: TGCGCCAGCAGCTTGGAGGCAGGTAACACCGGGGAGCTGTTTTTT. Protein sequence: CASSLEAGNTGELFF. The rearrangement joins TRBV5-1 to TRBJ2-2, with unresolved D. The V end was cut by 0 bases, the J end by 2 bases, with 8 bases between. The CDR3 sequence is 15 residues long. Germline loops: CDR1 SGHRS, CDR2 YFSETQ.

This chain connects TRBV6-4 to TRBJ2-5; TRBD2 is a possible D gene (5 bases). The CDR3 spans 16 residues. In germline, CDR1 is MRHNA, CDR2 SNTAGT. V was trimmed by 4 bases and J by 1 base, leaving 16 bases between them. The CDR3 nucleotides read TGTGCCAGCAGTGGGGTACTAGAGGAGCCCCAAGAGACCCAGTACTTC. Protein sequence: CASSGVLEEPQETQYF.